This T cell receptor (beta chain) originates from a study of cytomegalovirus exposure and HLA in healthy donors. Study as a whole: Around 180 million T cells yielded roughly 100 million unique TCR beta sequences, as an earlier analysis found. Study findings and constraints: In a later analysis, common viral pathogens appeared linked to several of the most significant clusters. In a later analysis, an Asian-associated ancestry cluster reportedly showed fewer N-insertions than the approximately 700-donor mean.

With regard to this clone: Its specificity is not known.

Both 60 Vbeta primers and 13 Jbeta primers went into the PCR. Sequencing used immunoSEQ multiplex PCR; TCRdb keeps in-frame clones, though not all of them. The sample holds approximately 220,000 clones; roughly 84% are singletons and the top ten take 0.71%. The sample consisted of PBMCs. This clonotype was sampled from a boy aged 2-9 years in good health and CMV-seronegative.

CDR3 protein: CASSLGVWTGKFFYEQYF. The CDR3 bases are TGCGCCAGCAGCTTGGGGGTGTGGACAGGGAAGTTTTTCTACGAGCAGTACTTC. V gene TRBV5-1 combines with J gene TRBJ2-5, with 8 bases identical to TRBD1. TRBJ2-7 matches the DNA end more closely, so the J call is doubtful. The length of the CDR3 is 18 residues. Germline V gene lookup returns CDR1 SGHRS and CDR2 YFSETQ.